The rows below give T cell receptor beta chains drawn from one sample of a study of T cells in Graves' hyperthyroidism and ophthalmopathy. TCRdb reprocessed the multiplex PCR reads via MiXCR and lists one record per CDR3 protein. Altogether about 600,000 distinct CDR3 sequences are present, roughly a sixth being singletons, with the ten largest covering 3% to 4%. Specimen: blood. Receptor source: a woman aged 40 to 49 with Graves' ophthalmopathy. CDR3s include the opening cysteine and the closing phenylalanine or tryptophan. A D gene is named only where the DNA matches it firmly. The size field is filled for only some rows; it gives once, few, many or a size class.

V: TRBV10-3
size: many
J: TRBJ2-7
D: TRBD1
DNA: TGTGCCATCAGCCAGACAGGGGGGACCTACGAGCAGTACTTC
CDR3: CAISQTGGTYEQYF

V: TRBV5-1
size: few
J: TRBJ2-3
D: NA
DNA: TGCGCCAGCAGCTTGGCCGGGGACTTGGAGACAGATACGCAGTATTTT
CDR3: CASSLAGDLETDTQYF

V: TRBV4-2
size: many
J: TRBJ2-7
D: TRBD1
DNA: TGTGCCAGCAGCCAAGACCGGGACAGGGAGGGCGAGCAGTACTTC
CDR3: CASSQDRDREGEQYF

V: TRBV5-1
size: many
J: TRBJ2-1
D: TRBD1
DNA: TGCGCCAGCAGCGGACCGGGACAGGATCACAATGAGCAGTTCTTC
CDR3: CASSGPGQDHNEQFF

V: TRBV28
size: many
J: TRBJ2-7
D: TRBD2
DNA: TGTGCCAGCAGTTTCCTAGCGGGAGTGTACGAGCAGTACTTC
CDR3: CASSFLAGVYEQYF

V: TRBV6-1
size: NA
J: TRBJ1-6
D: NA
DNA: TGTGCCAGCAGGACAGGTGACTCCTATAATTCACCCCTCCACTTT
CDR3: CASRTGDSYNSPLHF

V: TRBV29-1
size: few
J: TRBJ2-1
D: TRBD1
DNA: TGCAGCGTTGGGACAGGGCACAATGAGCAGTTCTTC
CDR3: CSVGTGHNEQFF

V: TRBV24-1
size: NA
J: TRBJ2-1
D: TRBD1
DNA: TGTGCCACCAGTGAGTCGGACAGGCGTCTCGATGAGCAGTTCTTC
CDR3: CATSESDRRLDEQFF

V: TRBV6-1
size: few
J: TRBJ2-2
D: NA
DNA: TGTGCCAGCAGTGCCCTAGGTACCACCGGGGAGCTGTTTTTT
CDR3: CASSALGTTGELFF

V: TRBV30
size: many
J: TRBJ1-2
D: NA
DNA: TGTGCCTGGAGTCCCCCAGGGGTTGGCGGCTACACCTTC
CDR3: CAWSPPGVGGYTF

V: TRBV12-3/TRBV12-4
size: few
J: TRBJ1-2
D: TRBD1
DNA: TGTGCCAGCAGTTCTCCCGGGACAGGGATTTATGGCTACACCTTC
CDR3: CASSSPGTGIYGYTF

V: TRBV28
size: few
J: TRBJ2-4
D: NA
DNA: TGTGCCAGCAGTCCCACGACAGAGCTAGCCAAAAACATTCAGTACTTC
CDR3: CASSPTTELAKNIQYF

V: TRBV20-1
size: few
J: TRBJ1-2
D: NA
DNA: TGCAGTGCTAGATTGGGGGGCTATGGCTACACCTTC
CDR3: CSARLGGYGYTF

V: TRBV20-1
size: many
J: TRBJ2-1
D: TRBD2
DNA: TGCAGTGCTATTTCCGGGACTAGCGCTCTTATTGAGCAGTTCTTC
CDR3: CSAISGTSALIEQFF

V: TRBV28
size: NA
J: TRBJ2-1
D: NA
DNA: TGTGCCAGCAGTTCCCGGGATCGGCAGTTCTTC
CDR3: CASSSRDRQFF

V: TRBV30
size: NA
J: TRBJ1-6
D: NA
DNA: TGTGCCGGATCCGACAGGTTAAATTCACCCCTCCACTTT
CDR3: CAGSDRLNSPLHF

V: TRBV5-1
size: many
J: TRBJ1-4
D: TRBD1
DNA: TGCGCCAGCAGCTTGGATACAGGGGAGGGAAAACTGTTTTTT
CDR3: CASSLDTGEGKLFF

V: TRBV3-1
size: many
J: TRBJ2-3
D: NA
DNA: TGTGCCAGCAGCCCCTGGGGCGGGACAGCGGATACGCAGTATTTT
CDR3: CASSPWGGTADTQYF

V: TRBV20-1
size: many
J: TRBJ1-5
D: NA
DNA: TGCAGTGCTAGGTCGGTATCCAGCAATCAGCCCCAGCATTTT
CDR3: CSARSVSSNQPQHF

V: TRBV5-1
size: many
J: TRBJ2-5
D: NA
DNA: TGCGCCAGCAGCTTGGGAAGGAGCCAAGAGACCCAGTACTTC
CDR3: CASSLGRSQETQYF

V: TRBV20-1
size: NA
J: TRBJ2-5
D: NA
DNA: TGCAGTGCTAGACCCCAGGGCCGGGAGACCCAGTACTTC
CDR3: CSARPQGRETQYF

V: TRBV2
size: few
J: TRBJ2-1
D: TRBD2
DNA: TGTGCCAGCAGAGCGGGAGGTAATGAGCAGTTCTTC
CDR3: CASRAGGNEQFF

V: TRBV11-1
size: NA
J: TRBJ1-6
D: TRBD1
DNA: TGTGCCAGCAGCCCCGAACGGACAGGGTTGTATTCACCCCTCCACTTT
CDR3: CASSPERTGLYSPLHF

V: TRBV6-5
size: NA
J: TRBJ1-5
D: NA
DNA: TGTGCCAGCAGTTGGCCGGGGGAGGAAGCGAGCAATCAGCCCCAGCATTTT
CDR3: CASSWPGEEASNQPQHF

V: TRBV5-1
size: many
J: TRBJ2-1
D: TRBD1
DNA: TGCGCCAGCAGACGGGACAGGGAGTACAATGAGCAGTTCTTC
CDR3: CASRRDREYNEQFF

V: TRBV5-1
size: NA
J: TRBJ2-1
D: NA
DNA: TGCGCCAGCAGCTTGGTCGTAAACAATGAGCAGTTCTTC
CDR3: CASSLVVNNEQFF

V: TRBV4-1
size: many
J: TRBJ2-3
D: NA
DNA: TGCGCCAGCAGCCACCGTCTGGATACGCAGTATTTT
CDR3: CASSHRLDTQYF

V: TRBV7-9
size: few
J: TRBJ2-1
D: NA
DNA: TGTGCCAGCAGCTTAATCGCTAGCTGGAGTGAGCAGTTCTTC
CDR3: CASSLIASWSEQFF

V: TRBV30
size: many
J: TRBJ1-5
D: NA
DNA: TGTGCCTGGAGTTGGGACAGCAATCAGCCCCAGCATTTT
CDR3: CAWSWDSNQPQHF

V: TRBV29-1
size: few
J: TRBJ2-5
D: NA
DNA: TGCAGCGTCCAGGTACTTGGGGAGACCCAGTACTTC
CDR3: CSVQVLGETQYF

V: TRBV5-1
size: few
J: TRBJ2-2
D: TRBD1
DNA: TGCGCCAGCAGCCGGGGGACAGGGGGCCTCGGGGAGCTGTTTTTT
CDR3: CASSRGTGGLGELFF

V: TRBV27
size: many
J: TRBJ1-1
D: TRBD1
DNA: TGTGCCAGCAGAGTCCGGGACAGGGTTTCCGAAGCTTTCTTT
CDR3: CASRVRDRVSEAFF

V: TRBV28
size: few
J: TRBJ2-1
D: TRBD1
DNA: TGTGCCAGCAGGGGGGACAGGGGCCGAGGGCAGAGCAGGTACAATGAGCAGTTCTTC
CDR3: CASRGDRGRGQSRYNEQFF

V: TRBV11-2
size: many
J: TRBJ2-1
D: NA
DNA: TGTGCCAGCAGCTTAGTCGGGGGTTCGGGCAATGAGCAGTTCTTC
CDR3: CASSLVGGSGNEQFF

V: TRBV2
size: NA
J: TRBJ1-3
D: NA
DNA: TGTGCCAGCAGTGTAGCTCGCAGGACCGGAAACACCATATATTTT
CDR3: CASSVARRTGNTIYF

V: TRBV6-1
size: many
J: TRBJ2-1
D: NA
DNA: TGTGCCAGCCCAGACGGTGGTAGCTCCTACAATGAGCAGTTCTTC
CDR3: CASPDGGSSYNEQFF

V: TRBV14
size: NA
J: TRBJ2-7
D: NA
DNA: TGTGCCAGCAGCCAACAACAGGCCTACGAGCAGTACTTC
CDR3: CASSQQQAYEQYF

V: TRBV11-2
size: many
J: TRBJ2-5
D: NA
DNA: TGTGCCAGCAGCTCAGGCGTGGGGGCCGGTCAAGAGACCCAGTACTTC
CDR3: CASSSGVGAGQETQYF

V: TRBV11-3
size: many
J: TRBJ2-3
D: NA
DNA: TGTGCCAGGACGGGCCGTTACACAGATACGCAGTATTTT
CDR3: CARTGRYTDTQYF

V: TRBV30
size: many
J: TRBJ1-5
D: TRBD1
DNA: TGTGCCTGGAGGGGACAGGGCTCGAGCAATCAGCCCCAGCATTTT
CDR3: CAWRGQGSSNQPQHF

V: TRBV6-1
size: NA
J: TRBJ2-1
D: TRBD2
DNA: TGTGCCAGCAGTGGGGCTAGCGGAAACAATGAGCAGTTCTTC
CDR3: CASSGASGNNEQFF

V: TRBV20-1
size: few
J: TRBJ2-7
D: TRBD2
DNA: TGCAGTGCGCGAGGATCTGGGACTAGCGGGAAACGGGTAGCTTACGAGCAGTACTTC
CDR3: CSARGSGTSGKRVAYEQYF

V: TRBV19
size: NA
J: TRBJ2-2
D: NA
DNA: TGTGCCAGTAGTATGATAGCGGCTAACACCGGGGAGCTGTTTTTT
CDR3: CASSMIAANTGELFF

V: TRBV27
size: NA
J: TRBJ2-7
D: TRBD1
DNA: TGTGCCAGCAGTTCCCCAGGGGGTATATACGAGCAGTACTTC
CDR3: CASSSPGGIYEQYF

V: TRBV6-5
size: many
J: TRBJ2-7
D: NA
DNA: TGTGCCAGCAGTCACCTTGGGCAGGGTGATTCCTACGAGCAGTACTTC
CDR3: CASSHLGQGDSYEQYF

V: TRBV20-1
size: NA
J: TRBJ1-1
D: TRBD1
DNA: TGCAGTGCTAGAATGACAGGGGCCATGAACACTGAAGCTTTCTTT
CDR3: CSARMTGAMNTEAFF

V: TRBV7-2
size: few
J: TRBJ2-2
D: NA
DNA: TGTGCCAGCAGGATTCTGGGGCTGTACACCGGGGAGCTGTTTTTT
CDR3: CASRILGLYTGELFF

V: TRBV5-1
size: once
J: TRBJ1-3
D: NA
DNA: TGTGCCAGCAGCTTGACCTCTACGACAGGCTCTGGAAACACCATATATTTT
CDR3: CASSLTSTTGSGNTIYF

V: TRBV20-1
size: many
J: TRBJ2-1
D: NA
DNA: TGCAGTGCTAGAGATGTGGGTGAGCAGTTCTTC
CDR3: CSARDVGEQFF

V: TRBV2
size: many
J: TRBJ2-1
D: NA
DNA: TGTGCCAGCAGTGAAGGAGGAGGCCAAACCGCCTCGTACAATGAGCAGTTCTTC
CDR3: CASSEGGGQTASYNEQFF

V: TRBV28
size: NA
J: TRBJ2-7
D: NA
DNA: TGTGCCAGCAGTTTATCTATTGGGTTTAATGGCGGGCACGAGCAGTACTTC
CDR3: CASSLSIGFNGGHEQYF

V: TRBV6-1
size: many
J: TRBJ1-2
D: TRBD1
DNA: TGTGCCAGCAGTACCTGGACAGGGGACGGGGGCTACACCTTC
CDR3: CASSTWTGDGGYTF

V: TRBV12-3/TRBV12-4
size: many
J: TRBJ1-5
D: TRBD1
DNA: TGTGCCAGCAGTGGGGCCTTAGGGACAGGGAATCAGCCCCAGCATTTT
CDR3: CASSGALGTGNQPQHF

V: TRBV28
size: many
J: TRBJ2-2
D: NA
DNA: TGTGCCAGCAGTTTTACGGGGACCGGGGAGCTGTTTTTT
CDR3: CASSFTGTGELFF

V: TRBV28
size: few
J: TRBJ2-7
D: NA
DNA: TGTGCCAGCAGTTTTATCCGGGCTACAGCCTCCTACGAGCAGTACTTC
CDR3: CASSFIRATASYEQYF